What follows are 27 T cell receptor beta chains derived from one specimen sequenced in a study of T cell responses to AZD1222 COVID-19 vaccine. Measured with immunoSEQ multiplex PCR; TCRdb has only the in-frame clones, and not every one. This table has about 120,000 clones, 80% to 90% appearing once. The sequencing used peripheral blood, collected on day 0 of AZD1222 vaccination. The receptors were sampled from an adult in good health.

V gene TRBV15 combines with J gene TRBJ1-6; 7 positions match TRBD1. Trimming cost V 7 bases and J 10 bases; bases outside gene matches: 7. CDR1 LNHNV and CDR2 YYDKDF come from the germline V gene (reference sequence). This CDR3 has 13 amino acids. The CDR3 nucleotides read TGTGCCACCACCCGGACAGGAACCTCACCCCTCCACTTT. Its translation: CATTRTGTSPLHF.

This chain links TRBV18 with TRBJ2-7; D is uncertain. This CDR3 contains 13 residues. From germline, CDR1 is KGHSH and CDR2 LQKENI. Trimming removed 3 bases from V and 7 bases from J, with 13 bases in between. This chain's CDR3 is CASSPALHGEQYF. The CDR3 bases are TGTGCCAGCTCACCCGCCCTCCATGGGGAGCAGTACTTC.

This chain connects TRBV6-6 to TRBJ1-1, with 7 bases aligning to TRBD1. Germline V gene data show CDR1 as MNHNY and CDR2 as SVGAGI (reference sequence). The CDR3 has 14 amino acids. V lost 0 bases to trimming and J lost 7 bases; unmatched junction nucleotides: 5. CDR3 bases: TGTGCCAGCAGTTACTCGTTTCAGGGGGGTGAAGCTTTCTTT. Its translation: CASSYSFQGGEAFF.

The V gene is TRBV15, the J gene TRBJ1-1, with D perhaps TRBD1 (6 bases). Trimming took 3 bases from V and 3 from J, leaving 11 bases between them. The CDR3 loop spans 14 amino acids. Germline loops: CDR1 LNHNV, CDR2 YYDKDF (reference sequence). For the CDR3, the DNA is TGTGCCACCAGCAGTCGGGGGCGCGACACTGAAGCTTTCTTT. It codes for CATSSRGRDTEAFF.

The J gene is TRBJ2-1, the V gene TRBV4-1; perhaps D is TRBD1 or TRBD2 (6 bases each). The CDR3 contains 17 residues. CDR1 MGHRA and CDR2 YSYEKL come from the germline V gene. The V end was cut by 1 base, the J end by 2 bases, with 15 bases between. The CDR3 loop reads CASSQVNGGPTYNEQFF. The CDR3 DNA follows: TGCGCCAGCAGCCAAGTAAACGGGGGCCCTACCTACAATGAGCAGTTCTTC.

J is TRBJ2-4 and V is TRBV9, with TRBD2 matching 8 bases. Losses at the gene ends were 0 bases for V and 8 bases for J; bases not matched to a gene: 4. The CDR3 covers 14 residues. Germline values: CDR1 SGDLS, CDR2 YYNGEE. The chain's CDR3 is CASSVDTSGYIQYF. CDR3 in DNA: TGTGCCAGCAGCGTAGATACTAGCGGATACATTCAGTACTTC.

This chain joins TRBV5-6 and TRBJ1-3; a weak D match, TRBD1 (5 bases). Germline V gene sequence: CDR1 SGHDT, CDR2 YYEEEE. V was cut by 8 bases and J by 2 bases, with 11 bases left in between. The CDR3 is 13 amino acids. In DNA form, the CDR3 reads TGTGCCAGTGAGTGGGGGACTGGAAACACCATATATTTT. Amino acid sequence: CASEWGTGNTIYF.

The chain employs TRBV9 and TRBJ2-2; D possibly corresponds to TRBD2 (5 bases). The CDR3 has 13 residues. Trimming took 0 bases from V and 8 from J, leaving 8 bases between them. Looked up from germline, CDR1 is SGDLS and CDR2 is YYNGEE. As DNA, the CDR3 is TGTGCCAGCAGCGTAGGGAGGTTGGGGGAGCTGTTTTTT. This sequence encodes CASSVGRLGELFF.

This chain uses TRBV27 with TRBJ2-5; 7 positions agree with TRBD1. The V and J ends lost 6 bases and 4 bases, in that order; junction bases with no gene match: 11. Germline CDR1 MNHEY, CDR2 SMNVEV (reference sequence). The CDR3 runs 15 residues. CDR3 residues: CASSQSRGPRETQYF. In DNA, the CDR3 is TGTGCCAGCAGCCAATCAAGGGGGCCCCGAGAGACCCAGTACTTC.

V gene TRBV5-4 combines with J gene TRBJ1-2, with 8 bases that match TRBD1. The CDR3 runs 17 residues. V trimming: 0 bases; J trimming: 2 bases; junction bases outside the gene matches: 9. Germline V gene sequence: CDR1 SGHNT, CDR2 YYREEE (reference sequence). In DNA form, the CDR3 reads TGTGCCAGCAGCTTGGCGTTAGGACAGGGACGGAACTATGGCTACACCTTC. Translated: CASSLALGQGRNYGYTF.

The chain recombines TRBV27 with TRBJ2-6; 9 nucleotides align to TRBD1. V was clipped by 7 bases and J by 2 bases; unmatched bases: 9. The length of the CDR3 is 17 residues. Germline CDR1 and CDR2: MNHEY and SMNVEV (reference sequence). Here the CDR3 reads CASTRDRVRAGANVLTF. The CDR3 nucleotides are TGTGCCAGCACCAGGGACAGGGTGAGGGCTGGGGCCAACGTCCTGACTTTC.

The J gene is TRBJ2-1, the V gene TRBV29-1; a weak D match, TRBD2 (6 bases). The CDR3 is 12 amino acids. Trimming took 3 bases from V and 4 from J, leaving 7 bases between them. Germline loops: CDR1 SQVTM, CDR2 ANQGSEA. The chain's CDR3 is CSVDRGYNEQFF. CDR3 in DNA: TGCAGCGTTGACCGGGGGTACAATGAGCAGTTCTTC.

The CDR3 sequence: CASSSGPSYQGYTF. CDR3 DNA: TGTGCCAGCAGTAGCGGGCCCAGCTACCAAGGCTACACCTTC. This rearrangement joins TRBV27 to TRBJ1-2; no firm D call. This CDR3 region has 14 residues. Trimming took off 5 bases at V and 8 bases at J, with 18 bases between the two ends. The V gene's germline CDR1 is MNHEY and CDR2 SMNVEV (reference sequence).

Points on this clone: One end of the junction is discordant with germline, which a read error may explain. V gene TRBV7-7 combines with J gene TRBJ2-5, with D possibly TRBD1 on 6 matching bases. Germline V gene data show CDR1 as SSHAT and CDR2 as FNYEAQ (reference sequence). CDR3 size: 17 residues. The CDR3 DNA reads TGTGCCAGCAGCCCCATCCCACCCGGGGCGACAGGAGAGAGCCAGTACTTC. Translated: CASSPIPPGATGESQYF.

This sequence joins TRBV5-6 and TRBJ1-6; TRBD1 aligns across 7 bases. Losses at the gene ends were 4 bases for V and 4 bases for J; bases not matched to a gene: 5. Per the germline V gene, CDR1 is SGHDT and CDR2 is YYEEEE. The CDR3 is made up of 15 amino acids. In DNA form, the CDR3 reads TGTGCCAGCAGCGACGGGACAGCTTATAATTCACCCCTCCACTTT. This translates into CASSDGTAYNSPLHF.

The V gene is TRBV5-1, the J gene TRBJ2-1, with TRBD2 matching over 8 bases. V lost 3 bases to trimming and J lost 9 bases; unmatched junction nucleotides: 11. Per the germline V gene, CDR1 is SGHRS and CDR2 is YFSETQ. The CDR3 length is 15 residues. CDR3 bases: TGCGCCAGCAGCTCCCTAGCGACGGCGGGGGGTGAGCAGTTCTTC. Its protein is CASSSLATAGGEQFF.

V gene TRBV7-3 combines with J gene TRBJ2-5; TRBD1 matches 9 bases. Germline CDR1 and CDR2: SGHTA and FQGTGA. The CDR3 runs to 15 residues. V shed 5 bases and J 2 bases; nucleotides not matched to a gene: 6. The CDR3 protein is CASSPGQGRQETQYF. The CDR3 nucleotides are TGTGCCAGCAGCCCTGGACAGGGGAGGCAAGAGACCCAGTACTTC.

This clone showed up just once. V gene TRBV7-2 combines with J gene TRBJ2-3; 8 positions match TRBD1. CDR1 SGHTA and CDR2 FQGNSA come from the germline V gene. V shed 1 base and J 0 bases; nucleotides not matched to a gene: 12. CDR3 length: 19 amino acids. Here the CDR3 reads CASSLVPGGAETSTDTQYF. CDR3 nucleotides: TGTGCCAGCAGCTTAGTCCCAGGGGGCGCAGAGACTAGCACAGATACGCAGTATTTT.

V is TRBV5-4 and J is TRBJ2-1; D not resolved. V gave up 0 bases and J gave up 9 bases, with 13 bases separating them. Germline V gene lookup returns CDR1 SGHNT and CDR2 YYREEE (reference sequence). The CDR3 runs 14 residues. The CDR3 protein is CASSLGSDLGEQFF. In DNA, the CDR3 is TGTGCCAGCAGCTTGGGGTCTGATTTGGGTGAGCAGTTCTTC.

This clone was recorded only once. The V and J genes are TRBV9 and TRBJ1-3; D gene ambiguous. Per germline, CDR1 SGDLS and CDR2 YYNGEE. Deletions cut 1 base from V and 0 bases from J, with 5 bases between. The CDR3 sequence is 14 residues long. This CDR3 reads CASSVSSSGNTIYF. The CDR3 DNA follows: TGTGCCAGCAGCGTAAGTTCCTCTGGAAACACCATATATTTT.

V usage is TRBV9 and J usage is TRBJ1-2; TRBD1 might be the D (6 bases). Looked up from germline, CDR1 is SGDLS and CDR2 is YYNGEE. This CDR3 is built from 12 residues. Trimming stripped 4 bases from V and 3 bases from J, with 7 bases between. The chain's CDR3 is CASSHRDYGYTF. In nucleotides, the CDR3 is TGTGCCAGCAGCCACAGGGACTATGGCTACACCTTC.

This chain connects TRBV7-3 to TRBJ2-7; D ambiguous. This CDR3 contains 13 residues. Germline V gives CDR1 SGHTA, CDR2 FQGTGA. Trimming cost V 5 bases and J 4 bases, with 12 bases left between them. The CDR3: CASSPRQGYEQYF. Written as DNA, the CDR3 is TGTGCCAGCAGCCCCAGACAAGGGTACGAGCAGTACTTC.

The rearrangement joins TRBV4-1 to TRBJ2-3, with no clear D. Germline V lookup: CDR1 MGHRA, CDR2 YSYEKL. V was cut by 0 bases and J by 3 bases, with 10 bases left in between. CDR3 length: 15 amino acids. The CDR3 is CASSQDGQETDTQYF. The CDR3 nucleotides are TGCGCCAGCAGCCAAGACGGGCAGGAAACAGATACGCAGTATTTT.

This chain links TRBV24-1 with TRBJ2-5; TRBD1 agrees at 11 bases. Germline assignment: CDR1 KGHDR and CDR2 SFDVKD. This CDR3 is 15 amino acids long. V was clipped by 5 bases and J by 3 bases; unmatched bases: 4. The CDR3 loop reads CATSGSGQGEETQYF. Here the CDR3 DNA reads TGTGCCACCAGTGGATCGGGACAGGGGGAAGAGACCCAGTACTTC.

CDR3 residues: CASSQKREAYYNEQFF. The CDR3 nucleotides are TGTGCCAGCAGCCAAAAGCGGGAGGCCTATTACAATGAGCAGTTCTTC. This chain links TRBV13 with TRBJ2-1; TRBD2 aligns across 9 bases. The CDR3 spans 16 residues. V lost 5 bases, J lost 4 bases, and 9 bases stayed unmatched. Looked up from germline, CDR1 is PRHDT and CDR2 is FYEKMQ (reference sequence). Variable domain in full (rest from reference TRBV13 and TRBJ2-1): AAGVIQSPRHLIKEKRETATLKCYPIPRHDTVYWYQQGPGQDPQFLISFYEKMQSDKGSIPDRFSAQQFSDYHSELNMSSLELGDSALYFCASSQKREAYYNEQFFGPGTRLTVL.

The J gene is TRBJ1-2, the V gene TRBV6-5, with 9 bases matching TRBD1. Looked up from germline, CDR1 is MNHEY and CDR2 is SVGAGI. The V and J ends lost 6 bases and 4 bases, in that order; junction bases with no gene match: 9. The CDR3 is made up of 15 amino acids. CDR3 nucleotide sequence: TGTGCCAGCAGCCAAACAGGGGGCGGTCCCTATGGCTACACCTTC. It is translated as CASSQTGGGPYGYTF.

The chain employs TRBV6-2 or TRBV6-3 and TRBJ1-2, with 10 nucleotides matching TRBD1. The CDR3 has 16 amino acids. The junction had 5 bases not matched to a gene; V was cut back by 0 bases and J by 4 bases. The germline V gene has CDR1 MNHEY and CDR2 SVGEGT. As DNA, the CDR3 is TGTGCCAGCAGTTACTCGACAGGGGGCGCTTTCTATGGCTACACCTTC. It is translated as CASSYSTGGAFYGYTF.